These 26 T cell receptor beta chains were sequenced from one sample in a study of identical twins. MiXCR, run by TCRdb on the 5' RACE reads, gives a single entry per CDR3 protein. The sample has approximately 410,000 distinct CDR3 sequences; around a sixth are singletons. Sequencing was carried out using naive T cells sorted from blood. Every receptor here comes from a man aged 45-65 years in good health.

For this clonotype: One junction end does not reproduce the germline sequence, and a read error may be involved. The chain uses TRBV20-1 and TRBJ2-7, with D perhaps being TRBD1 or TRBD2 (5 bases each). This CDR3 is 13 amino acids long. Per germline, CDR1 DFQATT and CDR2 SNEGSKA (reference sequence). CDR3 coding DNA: TGCAGTACTAGGCGTCAGGGTTCCTACGAGCAGTACTTC. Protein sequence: CSTRRQGSYEQYF.

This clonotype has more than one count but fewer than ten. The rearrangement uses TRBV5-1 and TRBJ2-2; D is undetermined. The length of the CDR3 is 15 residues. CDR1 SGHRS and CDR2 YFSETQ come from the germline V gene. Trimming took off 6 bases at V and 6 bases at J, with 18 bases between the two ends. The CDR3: CASTLGNALPGELFF. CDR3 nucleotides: TGCGCCAGCACCCTCGGAAACGCGCTACCCGGGGAGCTGTTTTTT.

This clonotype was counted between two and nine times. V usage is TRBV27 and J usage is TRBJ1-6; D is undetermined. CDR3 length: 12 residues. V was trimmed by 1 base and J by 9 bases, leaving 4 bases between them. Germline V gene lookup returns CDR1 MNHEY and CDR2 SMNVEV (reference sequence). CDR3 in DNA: TGTGCCAGCAGTTTATACCGTTCACCCCTCCACTTT. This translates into CASSLYRSPLHF.

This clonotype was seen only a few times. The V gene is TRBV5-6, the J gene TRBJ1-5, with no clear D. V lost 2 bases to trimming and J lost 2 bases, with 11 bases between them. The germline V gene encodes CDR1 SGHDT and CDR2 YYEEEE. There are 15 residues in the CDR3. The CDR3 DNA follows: TGTGCCAGCAGCTTAGGAGGTATAGGCAATCAGCCCCAGCATTTT. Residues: CASSLGGIGNQPQHF.

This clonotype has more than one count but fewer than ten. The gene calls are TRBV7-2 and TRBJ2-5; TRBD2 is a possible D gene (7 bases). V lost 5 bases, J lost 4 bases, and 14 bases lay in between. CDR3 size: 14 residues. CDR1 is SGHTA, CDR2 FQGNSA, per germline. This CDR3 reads CASSRDAGAETQYF. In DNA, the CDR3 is TGTGCCAGCAGCCGAGATGCGGGGGCAGAGACCCAGTACTTC.

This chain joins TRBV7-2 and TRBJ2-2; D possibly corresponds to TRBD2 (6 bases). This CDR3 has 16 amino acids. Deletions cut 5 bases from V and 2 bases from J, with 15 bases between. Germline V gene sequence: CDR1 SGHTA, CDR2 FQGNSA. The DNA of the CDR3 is TGTGCCAGCAGCCAGGGCGTAGCGGATAACACCGGGGAGCTGTTTTTT. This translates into CASSQGVADNTGELFF.

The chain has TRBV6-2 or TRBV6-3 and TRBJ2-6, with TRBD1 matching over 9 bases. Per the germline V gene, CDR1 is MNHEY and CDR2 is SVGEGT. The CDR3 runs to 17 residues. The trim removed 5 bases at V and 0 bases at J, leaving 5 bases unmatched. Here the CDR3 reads CASSRATGGSGANVLTF. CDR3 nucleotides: TGTGCCAGCAGTCGCGCGACAGGGGGCTCTGGGGCCAACGTCCTGACTTTC.

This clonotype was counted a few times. The CDR3 here is CASSPRDGATYEQYF. The CDR3 DNA is TGTGCCAGCTCACCTCGGGACGGAGCGACCTACGAGCAGTACTTC. This chain connects TRBV18 to TRBJ2-7, with D possibly being TRBD1 or TRBD2 (5 bases each). This CDR3 has 15 residues. The V gene's germline CDR1 is KGHSH and CDR2 LQKENI. Trimming pared 3 bases from V and 2 bases from J, leaving 14 bases between.

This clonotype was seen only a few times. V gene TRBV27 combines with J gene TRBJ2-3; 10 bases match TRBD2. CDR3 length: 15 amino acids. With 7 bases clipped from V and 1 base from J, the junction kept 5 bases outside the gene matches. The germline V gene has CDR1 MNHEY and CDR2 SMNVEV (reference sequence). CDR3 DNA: TGTGCCAGCACGGACGGGACTAGCGGCACAGATACGCAGTATTTT. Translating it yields CASTDGTSGTDTQYF.

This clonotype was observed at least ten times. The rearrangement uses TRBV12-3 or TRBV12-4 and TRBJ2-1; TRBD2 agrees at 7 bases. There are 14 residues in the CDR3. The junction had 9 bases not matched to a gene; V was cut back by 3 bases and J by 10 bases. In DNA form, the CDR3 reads TGTGCCAGCAGTTTGGGGGGGGGTAAGCGGGAGCAGTTCTTC. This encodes CASSLGGGKREQFF.

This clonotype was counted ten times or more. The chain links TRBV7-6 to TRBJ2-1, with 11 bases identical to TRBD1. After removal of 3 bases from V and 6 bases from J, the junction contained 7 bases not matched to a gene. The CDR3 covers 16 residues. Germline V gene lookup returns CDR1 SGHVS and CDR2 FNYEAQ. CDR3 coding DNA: TGTGCCAGCAGCTTGGGGACCGGGACAGGGGGCAATGAGCAGTTCTTC. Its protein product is CASSLGTGTGGNEQFF.

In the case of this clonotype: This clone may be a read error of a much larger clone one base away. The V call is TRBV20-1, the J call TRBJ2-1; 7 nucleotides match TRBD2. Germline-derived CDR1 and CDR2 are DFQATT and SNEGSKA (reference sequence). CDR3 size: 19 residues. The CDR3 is CSTRGLARETQNYYNEQFF. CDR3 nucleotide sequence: TGCAGTACTAGGGGTTTGGCGCGGGAGACCCAAAATTACTACAATGAGCAGTTCTTC.

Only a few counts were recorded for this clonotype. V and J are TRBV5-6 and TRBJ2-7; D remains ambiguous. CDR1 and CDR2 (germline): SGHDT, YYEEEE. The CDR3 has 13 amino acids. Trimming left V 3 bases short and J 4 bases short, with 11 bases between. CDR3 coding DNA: TGTGCCAGCAGCTACGGAGTTCCGTACGAGCAGTACTTC. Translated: CASSYGVPYEQYF.

The CDR3 nucleotides read TGTGCCACCAGTGACTTGGACAGGCCTATTTCCTACAATGAGCAGTTCTTC. This sequence encodes CATSDLDRPISYNEQFF. This chain joins TRBV24-1 and TRBJ2-1, with 7 bases fitting TRBD1. With V trimmed by 4 bases and J by 1 base, 9 bases remained unmatched. CDR1 and CDR2 from the germline V gene are KGHDR and SFDVKD. This CDR3 has 17 residues.

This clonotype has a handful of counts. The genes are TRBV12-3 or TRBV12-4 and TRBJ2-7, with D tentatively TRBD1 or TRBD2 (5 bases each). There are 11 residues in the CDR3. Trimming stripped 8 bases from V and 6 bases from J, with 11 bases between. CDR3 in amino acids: CASGGAVEQYF. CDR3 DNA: TGTGCCAGCGGGGGTGCCGTCGAGCAGTACTTC.

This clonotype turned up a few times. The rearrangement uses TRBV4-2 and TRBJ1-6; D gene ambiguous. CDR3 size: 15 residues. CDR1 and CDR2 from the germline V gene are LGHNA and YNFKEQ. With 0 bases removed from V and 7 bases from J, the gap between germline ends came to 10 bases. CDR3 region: CASSQEGGRNSPLHF. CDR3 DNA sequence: TGTGCCAGCAGCCAAGAGGGAGGCAGGAATTCACCCCTCCACTTT.

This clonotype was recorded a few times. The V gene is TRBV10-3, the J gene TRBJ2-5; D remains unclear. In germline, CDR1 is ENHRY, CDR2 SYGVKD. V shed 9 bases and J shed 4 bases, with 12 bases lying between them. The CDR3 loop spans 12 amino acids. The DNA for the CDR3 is TGTGCCATACAATCGGATGGAGAGACCCAGTACTTC. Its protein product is CAIQSDGETQYF.

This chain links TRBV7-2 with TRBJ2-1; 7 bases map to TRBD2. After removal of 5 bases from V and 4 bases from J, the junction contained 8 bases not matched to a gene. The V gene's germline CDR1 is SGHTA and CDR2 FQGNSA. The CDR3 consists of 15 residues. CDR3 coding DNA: TGTGCCAGCAGCCGGACCGGGACTAATTACAATGAGCAGTTCTTC. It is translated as CASSRTGTNYNEQFF.

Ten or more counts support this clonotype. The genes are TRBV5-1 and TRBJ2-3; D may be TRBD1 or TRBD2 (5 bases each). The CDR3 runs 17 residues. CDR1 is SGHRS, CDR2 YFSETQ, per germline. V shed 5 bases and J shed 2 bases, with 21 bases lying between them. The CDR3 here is CASSFGTDSYFTDTQYF. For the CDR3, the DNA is TGCGCCAGCAGTTTCGGGACGGACTCATATTTCACAGATACGCAGTATTTT. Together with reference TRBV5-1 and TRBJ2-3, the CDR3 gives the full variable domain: KAGVTQTPRYLIKTRGQQVTLSCSPISGHRSVSWYQQTPGQGLQFLFEYFSETQRNKGNFPGRFSGRQFSNSRSEMNVSTLELGDSALYLCASSFGTDSYFTDTQYFGPGTRLTVL.

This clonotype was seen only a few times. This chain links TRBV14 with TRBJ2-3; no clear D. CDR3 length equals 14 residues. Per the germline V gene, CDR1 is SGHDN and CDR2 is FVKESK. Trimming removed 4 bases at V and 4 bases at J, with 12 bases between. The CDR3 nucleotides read TGTGCCAGCAGCCGGACGGGCCGCGCAGATACGCAGTATTTT. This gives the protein CASSRTGRADTQYF.

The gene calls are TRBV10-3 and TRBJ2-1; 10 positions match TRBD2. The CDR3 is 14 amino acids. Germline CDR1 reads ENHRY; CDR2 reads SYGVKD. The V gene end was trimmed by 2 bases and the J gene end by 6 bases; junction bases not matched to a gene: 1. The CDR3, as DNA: TGTGCCATCAGTGAGCCTAGCGGGAGCAATGAGCAGTTCTTC. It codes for CAISEPSGSNEQFF.

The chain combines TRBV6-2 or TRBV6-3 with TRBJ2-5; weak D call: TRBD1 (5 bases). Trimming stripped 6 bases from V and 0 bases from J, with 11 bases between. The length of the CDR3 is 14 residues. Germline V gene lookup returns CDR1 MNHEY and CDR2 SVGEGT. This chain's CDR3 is CASRIQEYQETQYF. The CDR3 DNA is TGTGCCAGCAGAATACAGGAATACCAAGAGACCCAGTACTTC.

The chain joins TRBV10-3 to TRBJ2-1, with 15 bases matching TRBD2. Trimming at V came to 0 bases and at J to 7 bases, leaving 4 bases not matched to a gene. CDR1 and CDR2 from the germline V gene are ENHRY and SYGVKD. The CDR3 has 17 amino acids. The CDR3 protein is CAISESGLAGGGNEQFF. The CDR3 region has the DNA TGTGCCATCAGTGAGTCGGGACTAGCGGGAGGTGGTAATGAGCAGTTCTTC.

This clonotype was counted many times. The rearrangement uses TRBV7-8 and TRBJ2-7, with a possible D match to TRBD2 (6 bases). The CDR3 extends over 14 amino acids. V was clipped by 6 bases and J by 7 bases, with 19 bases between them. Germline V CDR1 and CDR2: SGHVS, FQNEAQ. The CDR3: CASREGLSPREQYF. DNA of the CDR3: TGTGCCAGCAGGGAGGGACTTTCGCCCCGGGAGCAGTACTTC.

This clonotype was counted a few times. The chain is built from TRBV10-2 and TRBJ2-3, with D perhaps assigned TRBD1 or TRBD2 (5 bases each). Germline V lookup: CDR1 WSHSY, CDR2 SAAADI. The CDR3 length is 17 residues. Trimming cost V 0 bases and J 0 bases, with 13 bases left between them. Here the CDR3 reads CASSESAVRGSTDTQYF. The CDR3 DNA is TGCGCCAGCAGTGAGTCAGCGGTGAGGGGTAGCACAGATACGCAGTATTTT.

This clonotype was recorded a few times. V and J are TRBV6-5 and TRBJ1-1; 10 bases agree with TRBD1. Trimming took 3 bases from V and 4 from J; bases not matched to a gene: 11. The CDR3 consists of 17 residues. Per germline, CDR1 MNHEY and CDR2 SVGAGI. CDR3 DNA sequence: TGTGCCAGCAGTTATGACACCGGGACAGGGGATTTCACTGAAGCTTTCTTT. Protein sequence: CASSYDTGTGDFTEAFF.